One sample yielded the 28 T cell receptor beta chains listed below, sequenced in a study of blood T cell repertoires in COVID-19. Some clones are missing from TCRdb's copy, which holds only in-frame ones; the method was immunoSEQ multiplex PCR. This sample has a few hundred thousand clones, with around 87% found just once. Material: PBMCs or T cells enriched from blood (not recorded which). The receptors come from a man aged 30-40 years who had been exposed to COVID-19.

V usage is TRBV6-4 and J usage is TRBJ1-2; no clear D. There are 14 residues in the CDR3. CDR1 is MRHNA, CDR2 SNTAGT, per germline. Trimming left V 8 bases short and J 8 bases short, with 21 bases between. DNA of the CDR3: TGTGCCAGCCTACCGAGGGCGGGGTATAAGGGCTACACCTTC. Translated, it gives CASLPRAGYKGYTF.

Remarks on this clone: An end of the junction does not agree with germline; a read error may underlie this. The CDR3, as DNA: TGCGCCAGCAACCAAGAGACATTTAGCTCCTACAATGAGCAGTTCTTC. Encoded protein: CASNQETFSSYNEQFF. This chain connects TRBV4-1 to TRBJ2-1; D unresolved. Germline V CDR1 and CDR2: MGHRA, YSYEKL. The CDR3 covers 16 residues.

The chain links TRBV5-1 to TRBJ2-3, with TRBD2 matching 9 bases. J lost 9 bases, V lost 0 bases, and 8 bases had no gene match. The germline V gene has CDR1 SGHRS and CDR2 YFSETQ. This CDR3 spans 15 amino acids. The CDR3 loop reads CASSLDGTSSSTQYF. Here the CDR3 DNA reads TGCGCCAGCAGCTTGGATGGGACTAGCTCCTCCACGCAGTATTTT.

V usage is TRBV19 and J usage is TRBJ2-1; a weak D match, TRBD2 (6 bases). Trimming pared 1 base from V and 5 bases from J, leaving 12 bases between. This CDR3 is built from 15 residues. The germline gives CDR1 LNHDA, CDR2 SQIVND (reference sequence). In DNA form, the CDR3 reads TGTGCCAGTAGTATAGGTGGAGGGAACCACAATGAGCAGTTCTTC. This translates into CASSIGGGNHNEQFF.

The chain employs TRBV6-2 or TRBV6-3 and TRBJ1-5; D unclear. Deletions cut 1 base from V and 5 bases from J, with 12 bases between. In germline, CDR1 is MNHEY, CDR2 SVGEGT. The CDR3 extends over 15 amino acids. The CDR3 DNA reads as TGTGCCAGCAGTTACTTCCAAGTTGGAGATCAGCCCCAGCATTTT. Translated, it gives CASSYFQVGDQPQHF.

V usage is TRBV4-1 and J usage is TRBJ2-5, with 8 nucleotides matching TRBD1. Germline CDR1 is MGHRA and CDR2 is YSYEKL. V was clipped by 0 bases and J by 8 bases; unmatched bases: 5. The CDR3 length is 14 residues. CDR3 protein: CASSQDRQGATQYF. CDR3 bases: TGCGCCAGCAGCCAAGATCGTCAGGGGGCAACCCAGTACTTC.

The rearrangement uses TRBV7-9 and TRBJ2-7; D unresolved. The CDR3 contains 15 residues. The germline V gene has CDR1 SEHNR and CDR2 FQNEAQ (reference sequence). With 2 bases removed from V and 3 bases from J, the gap between germline ends came to 14 bases. The CDR3 nucleotides read TGTGCCAGCAGCTTAAGCTCGAGCAGGTACTACGAGCAGTACTTC. It translates to CASSLSSSRYYEQYF.

This clone has a single count. The gene calls are TRBV2 and TRBJ2-1; 8 bases agree with TRBD1. V dropped 4 bases and J dropped 8; count of bases not matched to a gene: 10. Germline V gene sequence: CDR1 SNHLY, CDR2 FYNNEI. The CDR3 covers 15 residues. The CDR3 nucleotides read TGTGCCAGCAGTGCCAGGACAGGGTTAATTGATGAGCAGTTCTTC. Encoded protein: CASSARTGLIDEQFF.

V gene TRBV5-1 combines with J gene TRBJ2-6; weak D call: TRBD2 (5 bases). CDR1 and CDR2 from the germline V gene are SGHRS and YFSETQ. V was shortened by 0 bases and J by 0 bases, with 7 bases between the two germline ends. The CDR3 extends over 16 amino acids. CDR3 residues: CASSLGRDSGANVLTF. The CDR3 bases are TGCGCCAGCAGCTTGGGACGGGACTCTGGGGCCAACGTCCTGACTTTC.

The chain recombines TRBV15 with TRBJ1-5; 9 bases agree with TRBD1. From germline, CDR1 is LNHNV and CDR2 YYDKDF (reference sequence). With V trimmed by 1 base and J by 5 bases, 0 bases remained unmatched. The CDR3 covers 14 residues. CDR3 sequence: CATSRGTGDQPQHF. The CDR3 nucleotides read TGTGCCACCAGCAGAGGGACAGGGGATCAGCCCCAGCATTTT.

The V and J genes are TRBV20-1 and TRBJ1-1, with 7 bases identical to TRBD1. Germline CDR1 and CDR2: DFQATT and SNEGSKA (reference sequence). CDR3 length: 12 amino acids. Trimming cost V 3 bases and J 11 bases; bases outside gene matches: 9. The CDR3 DNA sequence: TGCAGTGCTAGTGTAGGGGGCGCAGGGGCTTTCTTT. Translating gives CSASVGGAGAFF.

A note on this clone: The germline gene is not matched at one end of the junction; a read error may be the cause. The rearrangement uses TRBV4-1 and TRBJ2-3; possibly TRBD2 for D (5 bases). Germline CDR1 MGHRA, CDR2 YSYEKL. The CDR3 runs 15 residues. The CDR3 nucleotides are TGCGCCAGCAGGCAAGAGCGGACTAGCACAGATACGCAGTATTTT. It encodes CASRQERTSTDTQYF.

The chain couples TRBV6-4 to TRBJ1-6; no firm D call. With 0 bases removed from V and 6 bases from J, the gap between germline ends came to 9 bases. CDR1 and CDR2 from the germline V gene are MRHNA and SNTAGT. The CDR3 contains 15 residues. CDR3 amino acids: CASSDSTELNSPLHF. The CDR3 nucleotides read TGTGCCAGCAGTGACTCGACGGAGCTTAATTCACCCCTCCACTTT.

The chain employs TRBV18 and TRBJ1-3; 7 bases line up with TRBD1. The CDR3 is 15 residues long. Per germline, CDR1 KGHSH and CDR2 LQKENI. V lost 6 bases to trimming and J lost 0 bases; unmatched junction nucleotides: 5. CDR3 DNA: TGTGCCAGCTCTCTCGACAGGGCCTCTGGAAACACCATATATTTT. Translating gives CASSLDRASGNTIYF.

The chain combines TRBV20-1 with TRBJ2-3; 8 bases align to TRBD2. V lost 3 bases and J lost 2; bases outside the gene matches: 7. The CDR3 runs to 15 residues. The germline CDR1 and CDR2 sequences are DFQATT and SNEGSKA (reference sequence). CDR3: CSASSGEGNTDTQYF. DNA for the CDR3: TGCAGTGCTAGTAGCGGGGAAGGTAACACAGATACGCAGTATTTT.

The chain combines TRBV6-5 with TRBJ1-1; unclear D gene. The V end lost 2 bases, the J end lost 2 bases, and 9 bases lay between the germline ends. The CDR3 is made up of 14 amino acids. Germline V lookup: CDR1 MNHEY, CDR2 SVGAGI. CDR3 nucleotides: TGTGCCAGCAGTTACGTCCGGGGAAACACTGAAGCTTTCTTT. It translates to CASSYVRGNTEAFF.

The chain combines TRBV27 with TRBJ2-3; a possible D gene is TRBD1 (6 bases). The V end lost 3 bases, the J end lost 4 bases, and 14 bases lay between the germline ends. CDR1 MNHEY and CDR2 SMNVEV come from the germline V gene (reference sequence). The CDR3 is 15 residues long. The CDR3 region is CASSFGGRFSDTQYF. Here the CDR3 DNA reads TGTGCCAGCAGTTTTGGGGGCAGGTTTTCAGATACGCAGTATTTT.

The chain couples TRBV4-1 to TRBJ2-5; 7 nucleotides line up with TRBD1. The CDR3 has 16 amino acids. Germline lookup yields CDR1 MGHRA and CDR2 YSYEKL. V was clipped by 4 bases and J by 5 bases; unmatched bases: 13. CDR3 nucleotide sequence: TGCGCCAGCAGCCGACGAAGGGACAGCCTCGGGGAGACCCAGTACTTC. Protein product: CASSRRRDSLGETQYF.

J is TRBJ1-4 and V is TRBV5-8; the match to TRBD1 covers 9 bases. The V and J ends lost 4 bases and 3 bases, in that order; junction bases with no gene match: 19. The CDR3 has 20 amino acids. Germline CDR1 and CDR2: SGHTS and YDEGEE. CDR3 region: CASSEEKGTGRLFANEKLFF. DNA for the CDR3: TGTGCCAGCAGCGAGGAGAAGGGGACAGGGCGCTTGTTTGCTAATGAAAAACTGTTTTTT.

This chain uses TRBV11-2 with TRBJ2-3, with a possible D match to TRBD2 (5 bases). V lost 3 bases, J lost 3 bases, and 10 bases lay in between. Germline V lookup: CDR1 SGHAT, CDR2 FQNNGV. This CDR3 region has 14 residues. CDR3: CASSFRTRTDTQYF. The DNA for the CDR3 is TGTGCCAGCAGCTTTCGCACTAGGACAGATACGCAGTATTTT.

This chain links TRBV6-2 or TRBV6-3 with TRBJ1-1; a weak D match, TRBD1 (5 bases). This CDR3 is built from 13 residues. Trimming shortened V by 5 bases and J by 2 bases, and 9 bases separated the two germline ends. Germline V CDR1 and CDR2: MNHEY, SVGEGT. The CDR3 coding sequence is TGTGCCAGCAGTCGGACATTAAACACTGAAGCTTTCTTT. Amino acids: CASSRTLNTEAFF.

V is TRBV27 and J is TRBJ2-7; 9 bases are shared with TRBD2. With V trimmed by 7 bases and J by 0 bases, 4 bases remained unmatched. The CDR3 extends over 14 amino acids. The germline V gene encodes CDR1 MNHEY and CDR2 SMNVEV (reference sequence). The CDR3 coding sequence is TGTGCCAGCAAAGAGCGGGGGGCCTCCTACGAGCAGTACTTC. Translated: CASKERGASYEQYF.

This clone was seen a single time. V gene TRBV7-8 combines with J gene TRBJ1-2, with 12 bases aligning to TRBD1. Germline CDR1 is SGHVS and CDR2 is FQNEAQ. V lost 0 bases, J lost 3 bases, and 14 bases stayed unmatched. There are 20 residues in the CDR3. The CDR3 reads CASSLAWRSGTGGSDYGYTF. The CDR3 bases are TGTGCCAGCAGCTTAGCGTGGAGATCCGGGACAGGGGGCAGCGACTATGGCTACACCTTC.

The J gene is TRBJ1-6, the V gene TRBV2; D remains ambiguous. In germline, CDR1 is SNHLY, CDR2 FYNNEI. V lost 6 bases to trimming and J lost 10 bases, with 10 bases between them. The CDR3 contains 12 residues. The CDR3 DNA is TGTGCCAGCAGCAACAGTGGGTCACCCCTCCACTTT. Protein: CASSNSGSPLHF. Complete variable domain (other parts from reference TRBV2 and TRBJ1-6): EPEVTQTPSHQVTQMGQEVILRCVPISNHLYFYWYRQILGQKVEFLVSFYNNEISEKSEIFDDQFSVERPDGSNFTLKIRSTKLEDSAMYFCASSNSGSPLHFGNGTRLTVT.

The chain recombines TRBV11-2 with TRBJ2-1; 16 nucleotides match TRBD2. Germline values: CDR1 SGHAT, CDR2 FQNNGV. The CDR3 length is 19 residues. With V trimmed by 3 bases and J by 0 bases, 5 bases remained unmatched. CDR3 nucleotide sequence: TGTGCCAGCAGCTTCCCGGGACTAGCGGGGGGGTACTCCTACAATGAGCAGTTCTTC. It encodes CASSFPGLAGGYSYNEQFF.

The rearrangement links TRBV15 to TRBJ1-1; no definite D call. The CDR3 totals 12 residues. Germline assignment: CDR1 LNHNV and CDR2 YYDKDF (reference sequence). Between the trimmed V and J ends, which lost 5 bases and 3 bases, there was a span of 7 bases. CDR3 DNA sequence: TGTGCCACCAGCCGGGTTTACACTGAAGCTTTCTTT. Amino acid sequence: CATSRVYTEAFF.

The chain couples TRBV7-6 to TRBJ2-2, with D perhaps matching TRBD1 (5 bases). This CDR3 is built from 15 residues. Per germline, CDR1 SGHVS and CDR2 FNYEAQ. The germline V and J ends were trimmed by 2 bases and 3 bases, with 10 bases remaining between them. DNA for the CDR3: TGTGCCAGCAGCTTACGACAGAGTTACACCGGGGAGCTGTTTTTT. Encoded protein: CASSLRQSYTGELFF.

The J gene is TRBJ2-6, the V gene TRBV3-1 (or the pseudogene TRBV3-2); no definite D call. V shed 3 bases and J shed 3 bases, with 3 bases lying between them. The germline gives CDR1 LGHDT, CDR2 YNNKEL (reference sequence). This CDR3 has 13 residues. CDR3 loop: CASSHYGANVLTF. CDR3 coding DNA: TGTGCCAGCAGCCATTATGGGGCCAACGTCCTGACTTTC.